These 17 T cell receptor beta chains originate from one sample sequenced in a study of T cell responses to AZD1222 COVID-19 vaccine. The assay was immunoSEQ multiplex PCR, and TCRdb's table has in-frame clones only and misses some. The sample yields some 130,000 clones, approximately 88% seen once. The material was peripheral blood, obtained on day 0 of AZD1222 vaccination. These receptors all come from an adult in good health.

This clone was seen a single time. DNA of the CDR3: TGTGCCAGCAGCCACCGGGTAACAGCTGGAAACACCATATATTTT. This encodes CASSHRVTAGNTIYF. This chain links TRBV7-9 with TRBJ1-3; the D is unclear. V was pared by 5 bases and J by 2 bases, with 13 bases between. The CDR3 has 15 residues. CDR1 is SEHNR, CDR2 FQNEAQ, per germline (reference sequence).

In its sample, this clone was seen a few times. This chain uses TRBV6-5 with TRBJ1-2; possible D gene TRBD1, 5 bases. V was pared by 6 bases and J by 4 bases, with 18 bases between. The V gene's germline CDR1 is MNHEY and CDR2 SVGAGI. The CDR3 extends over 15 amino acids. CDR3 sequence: CASRGSEGTGYGYTF. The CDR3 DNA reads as TGTGCCAGCAGGGGTTCGGAGGGTACAGGCTATGGCTACACCTTC.

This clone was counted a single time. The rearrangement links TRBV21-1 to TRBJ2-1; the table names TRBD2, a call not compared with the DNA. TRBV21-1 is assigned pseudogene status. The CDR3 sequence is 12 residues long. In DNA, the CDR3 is TGTGCCAGCAGCCAAAGAAGCGGGGTAGATTTCTTC. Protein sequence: CASSQRSGVDFF.

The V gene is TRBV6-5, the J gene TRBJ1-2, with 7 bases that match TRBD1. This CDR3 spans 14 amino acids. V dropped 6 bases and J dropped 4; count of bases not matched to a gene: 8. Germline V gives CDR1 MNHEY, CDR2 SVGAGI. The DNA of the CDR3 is TGTGCCAGCAGCAGACAGGGTGACGGCTATGGCTACACCTTC. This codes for CASSRQGDGYGYTF.

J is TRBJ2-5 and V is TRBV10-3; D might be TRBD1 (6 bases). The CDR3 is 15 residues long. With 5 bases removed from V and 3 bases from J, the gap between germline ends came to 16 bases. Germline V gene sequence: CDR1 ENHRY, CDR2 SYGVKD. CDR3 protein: CAISTFAAGEETQYF. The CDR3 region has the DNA TGTGCCATCAGTACATTTGCCGCAGGGGAAGAGACCCAGTACTTC.

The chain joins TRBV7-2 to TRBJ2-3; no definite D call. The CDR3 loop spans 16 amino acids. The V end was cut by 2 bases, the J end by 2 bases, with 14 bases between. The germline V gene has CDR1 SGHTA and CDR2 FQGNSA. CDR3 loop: CASSLSLTRPTDTQYF. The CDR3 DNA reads TGTGCCAGCAGCTTATCTTTGACGCGGCCCACAGATACGCAGTATTTT.

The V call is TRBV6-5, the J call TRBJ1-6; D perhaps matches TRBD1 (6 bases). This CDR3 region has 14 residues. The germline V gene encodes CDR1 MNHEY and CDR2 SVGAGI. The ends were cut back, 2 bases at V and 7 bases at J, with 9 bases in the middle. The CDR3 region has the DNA TGTGCCAGCAGTTACGACAGGATCAATTCACCCCTCCACTTT. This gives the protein CASSYDRINSPLHF.

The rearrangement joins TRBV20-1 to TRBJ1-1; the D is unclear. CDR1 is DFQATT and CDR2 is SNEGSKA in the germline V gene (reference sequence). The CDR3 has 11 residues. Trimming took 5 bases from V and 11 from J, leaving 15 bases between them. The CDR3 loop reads CSAPLDREAFF. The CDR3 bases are TGCAGTGCTCCCCTCGACCGCGAGGCTTTCTTT.

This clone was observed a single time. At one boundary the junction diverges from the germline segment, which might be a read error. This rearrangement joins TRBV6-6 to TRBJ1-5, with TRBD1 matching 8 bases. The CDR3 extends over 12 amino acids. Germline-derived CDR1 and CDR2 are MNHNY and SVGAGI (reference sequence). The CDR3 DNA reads TGTGCCAGCAGTTACCGGACAGGGATTTGGTATTTT. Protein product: CASSYRTGIWYF.

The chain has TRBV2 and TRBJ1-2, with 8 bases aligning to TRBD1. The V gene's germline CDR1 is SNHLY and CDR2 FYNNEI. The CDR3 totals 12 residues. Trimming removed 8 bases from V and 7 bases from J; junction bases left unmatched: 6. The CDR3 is CASQGALGGYTF. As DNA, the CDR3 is TGTGCCAGCCAGGGGGCCCTGGGTGGCTACACCTTC.

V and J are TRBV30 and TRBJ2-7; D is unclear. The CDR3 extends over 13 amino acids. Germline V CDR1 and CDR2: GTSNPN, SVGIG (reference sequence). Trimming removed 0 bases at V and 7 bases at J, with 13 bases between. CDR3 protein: CAWSVPASWEQYF. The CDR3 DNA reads TGTGCCTGGAGTGTACCGGCCTCGTGGGAGCAGTACTTC.

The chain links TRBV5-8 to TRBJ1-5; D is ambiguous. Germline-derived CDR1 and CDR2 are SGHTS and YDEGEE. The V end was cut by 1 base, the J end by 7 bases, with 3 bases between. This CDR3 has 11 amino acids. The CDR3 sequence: CASSLTQPQHF. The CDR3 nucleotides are TGTGCCAGCAGCTTGACACAGCCCCAGCATTTT.

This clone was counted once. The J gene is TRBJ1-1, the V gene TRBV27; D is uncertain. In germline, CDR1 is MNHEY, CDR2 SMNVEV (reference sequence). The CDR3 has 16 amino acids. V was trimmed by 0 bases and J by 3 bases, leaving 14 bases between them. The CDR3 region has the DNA TGTGCCAGCAGTTTATCTGTAGGCCTACGGTACACTGAAGCTTTCTTT. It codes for CASSLSVGLRYTEAFF.

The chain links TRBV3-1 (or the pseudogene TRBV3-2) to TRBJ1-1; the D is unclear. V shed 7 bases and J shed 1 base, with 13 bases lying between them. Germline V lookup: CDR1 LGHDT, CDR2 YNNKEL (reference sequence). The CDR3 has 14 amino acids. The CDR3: CASNTPSRNTEAFF. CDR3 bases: TGTGCCAGCAACACCCCGAGTCGGAACACTGAAGCTTTCTTT.

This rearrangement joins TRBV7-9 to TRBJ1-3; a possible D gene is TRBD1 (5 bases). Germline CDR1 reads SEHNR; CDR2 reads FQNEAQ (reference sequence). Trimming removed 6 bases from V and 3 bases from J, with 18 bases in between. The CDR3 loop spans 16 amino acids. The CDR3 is CASRTAGETGGNTIYF. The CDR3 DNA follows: TGTGCCAGCAGAACGGCGGGGGAGACGGGTGGAAACACCATATATTTT.

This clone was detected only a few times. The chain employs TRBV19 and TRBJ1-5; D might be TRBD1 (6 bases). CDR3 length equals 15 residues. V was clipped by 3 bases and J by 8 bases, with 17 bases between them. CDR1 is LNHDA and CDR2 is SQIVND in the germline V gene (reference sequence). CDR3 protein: CASSIDVGGMEPQHF. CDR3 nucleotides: TGTGCCAGTAGTATCGACGTTGGGGGCATGGAGCCCCAGCATTTT.

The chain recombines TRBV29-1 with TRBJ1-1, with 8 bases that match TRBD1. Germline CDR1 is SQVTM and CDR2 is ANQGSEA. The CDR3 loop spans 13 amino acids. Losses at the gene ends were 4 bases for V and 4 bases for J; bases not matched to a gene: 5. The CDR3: CSVATGEGTEAFF. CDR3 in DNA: TGCAGCGTTGCGACAGGGGAAGGCACTGAAGCTTTCTTT.